One sample yielded the 10 T cell receptor beta chains listed below, sequenced in a study of blood T cells in healthy people across ages. With a J-beta primer mix and a sample-barcoded 5' primer, a second PCR ran about 6 to 11 cycles. From the 5' RACE reads, TCRdb called clonotypes with MiXCR, one entry per CDR3 protein. Here the sample spans 1,300,000 or so distinct CDR3 sequences, roughly 64% being singletons. The sequenced sample consisted of blood. Receptors originate from a man between 18 and 29 years old in good health.

The rearrangement uses TRBV20-1 and TRBJ2-5, with TRBD2 matching 8 bases. Trimming cost V 6 bases and J 11 bases; bases outside gene matches: 23. Germline V CDR1 and CDR2: DFQATT, SNEGSKA (reference sequence). This CDR3 has 16 amino acids. DNA for the CDR3: TGCAGTGCCCTCCCCGTAGCGGGACTATCCTACAATGAGCAGTACTTC. Protein product: CSALPVAGLSYNEQYF.

The J gene is TRBJ2-1, the V gene TRBV7-6; TRBD2 is a possible D gene (6 bases). V shed 5 bases and J shed 9 bases, with 20 bases lying between them. Germline values: CDR1 SGHVS, CDR2 FNYEAQ. The CDR3 contains 15 residues. CDR3 protein: CASSPGLNLGGEQFF. CDR3 DNA: TGTGCCAGCAGCCCCGGACTAAACCTCGGGGGTGAGCAGTTCTTC.

The chain links TRBV3-1 to TRBJ2-1; 8 positions agree with TRBD2. The V gene's germline CDR1 is LGHDT and CDR2 YNNKEL (reference sequence). Trimming cost V 6 bases and J 2 bases; bases outside gene matches: 6. CDR3 length: 15 amino acids. Here the CDR3 reads CASSQPGLAYNEQFF. CDR3 in DNA: TGTGCCAGCAGTCAGCCGGGACTAGCCTACAATGAGCAGTTCTTC.

V usage is TRBV29-1 and J usage is TRBJ2-1; a possible D gene is TRBD1 (5 bases). Looked up from germline, CDR1 is SQVTM and CDR2 is ANQGSEA. The CDR3 runs 12 residues. V dropped 4 bases and J dropped 8 bases, with 12 bases sitting between them. This CDR3 reads CSVGIGADEQFF. CDR3 bases: TGCAGCGTTGGGATTGGGGCGGATGAGCAGTTCTTC.

V gene TRBV7-9 combines with J gene TRBJ2-6, with D perhaps being TRBD1 or TRBD2 (7 bases each). The CDR3 runs to 22 residues. CDR1 SEHNR and CDR2 FQNEAQ come from the germline V gene (reference sequence). V was trimmed by 1 base and J by 0 bases, leaving 25 bases between them. CDR3 region: CASSLVLRGTVRGPSGANVLTF. CDR3 nucleotides: TGTGCCAGCAGCTTAGTTCTGCGGGGGACAGTTCGTGGCCCCTCTGGGGCCAACGTCCTGACTTTC. Combining the CDR3 with reference TRBV7-9 and TRBJ2-6 gives the whole variable domain DTGVSQNPRHKITKRGQNVTFRCDPISEHNRLYWYRQTLGQGPEFLTYFQNEAQLEKSRLLSDRFSAERPKGSFSTLEIQRTEQGDSAMYLCASSLVLRGTVRGPSGANVLTFGAGSRLTVL.

The gene calls are TRBV27 and TRBJ1-2; possible D gene TRBD1, 5 bases. The germline V gene has CDR1 MNHEY and CDR2 SMNVEV (reference sequence). Deletions cut 3 bases from V and 0 bases from J, with 11 bases between. This CDR3 has 15 residues. The CDR3 nucleotides are TGTGCCAGCAGTTTCACAGAGACAGCTAACTATGGCTACACCTTC. Its protein is CASSFTETANYGYTF.

This clonotype was detected a few times. The CDR3 reads CSAVTGAGNSPLHF. The DNA for the CDR3 is TGCAGTGCGGTAACAGGGGCGGGAAATTCACCCCTCCACTTT. V usage is TRBV20-1 and J usage is TRBJ1-6; 7 bases align to TRBD1. V was pared by 6 bases and J by 7 bases, with 9 bases of the junction left unmatched. Germline CDR1 DFQATT, CDR2 SNEGSKA (reference sequence). The CDR3 is made up of 14 amino acids.

The chain carries TRBV30 and TRBJ2-7; 9 nucleotides line up with TRBD2. The J call is uncertain, as TRBJ2-5 better fits the DNA end. Germline values: CDR1 GTSNPN, CDR2 SVGIG (reference sequence). This CDR3 is 15 amino acids long. CDR3 protein: CAWSVGSGGYETQYF. As DNA, the CDR3 is TGTGCCTGGAGTGTAGGGAGCGGGGGGTATGAGACCCAGTACTTC.

The CDR3 loop reads CASSVGPTGANVLTF. The CDR3 DNA is TGTGCCAGCAGCGTAGGACCAACTGGGGCCAACGTCCTGACTTTC. The chain is built from TRBV9 and TRBJ2-6; D unresolved. Trimming took off 0 bases at V and 2 bases at J, with 6 bases between the two ends. The CDR3 loop spans 15 amino acids. CDR1 is SGDLS and CDR2 is YYNGEE in the germline V gene.

This clonotype was found a few times. This chain connects TRBV12-3 or TRBV12-4 to TRBJ2-1; D possibly matches TRBD1 or TRBD2 (5 bases each). The CDR3 has 15 residues. Between the trimmed V and J ends, which lost 5 bases and 2 bases, there was a span of 13 bases. DNA for the CDR3: TGTGCCAGCAGTATCAGAGGGGCTACCTACAATGAGCAGTTCTTC. Translation: CASSIRGATYNEQFF.